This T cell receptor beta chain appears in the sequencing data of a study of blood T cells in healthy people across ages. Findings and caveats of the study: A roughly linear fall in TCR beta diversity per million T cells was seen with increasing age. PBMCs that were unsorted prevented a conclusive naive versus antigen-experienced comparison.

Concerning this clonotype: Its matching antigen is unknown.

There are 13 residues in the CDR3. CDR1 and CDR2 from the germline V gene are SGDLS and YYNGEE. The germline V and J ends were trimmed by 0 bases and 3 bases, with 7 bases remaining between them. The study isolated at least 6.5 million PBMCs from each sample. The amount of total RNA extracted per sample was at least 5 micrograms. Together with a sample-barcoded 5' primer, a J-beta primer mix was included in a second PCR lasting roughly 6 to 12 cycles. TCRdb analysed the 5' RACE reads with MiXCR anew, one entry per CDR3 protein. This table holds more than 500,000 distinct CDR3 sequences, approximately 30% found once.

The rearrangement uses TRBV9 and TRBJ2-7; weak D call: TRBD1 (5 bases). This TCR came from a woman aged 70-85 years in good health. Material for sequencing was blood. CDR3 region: CASSVATGYEQYF. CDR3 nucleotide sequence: TGTGCCAGCAGCGTAGCTACAGGCTACGAGCAGTACTTC.